Described below is a single T cell receptor (beta chain) sequence and its context. No antigen is known for it. Next came a second PCR, run for roughly 6 to 11 cycles, which used a sample-barcoded 5' primer along with a J-beta primer mix. TCRdb analysed the 5' RACE reads with MiXCR anew, one entry per CDR3 protein. The data hold 550,000 to 600,000 distinct CDR3 sequences, with around half observed a single time. This record belongs to a study of blood T cells in healthy people across ages. CDR3 length equals 14 residues. The germline gives CDR1 ENHRY, CDR2 SYGVKD. V was shortened by 6 bases and J by 0 bases, with 6 bases between the two germline ends. Regarding the study as a whole: Aged donors had fewer naive CD4+ cells and lower diversity than long-lived donors.

The chain carries TRBV10-3 and TRBJ2-6; D unclear. Sequencing input: blood. The receptor was isolated from an older man in good health. In DNA, the CDR3 is TGTGCCATCAGGAAGAGCTCTGGGGCCAACGTCCTGACTTTC. It translates to CAIRKSSGANVLTF.